These T cell receptor beta chains were read from a single sample in a study of cytomegalovirus exposure and HLA in healthy donors. Libraries were prepared by immunoSEQ multiplex PCR; TCRdb keeps only in-frame clonotypes and omits some of them. The sample has 150,000 to 200,000 clones; around 83% are singletons. Sequenced material: PBMCs. Receptors originate from a man in his fifties in good health and CMV-seropositive. The CDR3 runs from the conserved cysteine through the conserved F or W. D genes are given only for firm matches. Only some rows state a clone size, as once, few, many or a class for expanded clones.

j_gene | len | d_gene | v_gene | abundance | CDR3aa | CDR3nt
TRBJ2-7 | 16 | - | TRBV28 | - | CASSPPLGAGSYEQYF | TGTGCCAGCAGTCCCCCCCTGGGGGCCGGCTCCTACGAGCAGTACTTC
TRBJ2-6 | 16 | - | TRBV7-8 | - | CASRQEAFSGANVLTF | TGTGCCAGCCGGCAGGAAGCTTTCTCTGGGGCCAACGTCCTGACTTTC
TRBJ1-1 | 13 | - | TRBV15 | - | CATSRLQGGEAFF | TGTGCTACCAGCAGGCTACAGGGAGGGGAGGCTTTCTTT
TRBJ2-7 | 16 | TRBD1 | TRBV6-1 | few | CASSGTRTGGAYEQYF | TGTGCCAGCAGTGGGACGAGGACAGGGGGAGCCTACGAGCAGTACTTC
TRBJ1-4 | 14 | TRBD1 | TRBV7-9 | - | CASSPQGRGEKLFF | TGTGCCAGCAGCCCACAGGGGCGGGGTGAAAAACTGTTTTTT
TRBJ1-1 | 15 | - | TRBV30 | - | CAWSVGFGAIAEAFF | TGTGCCTGGAGTGTAGGGTTTGGGGCAATCGCTGAAGCTTTCTTT
TRBJ1-4 | 15 | - | TRBV7-9 | - | CASSFLVGTYEKLFF | TGTGCCAGCAGCTTCCTCGTCGGGACATATGAAAAACTGTTTTTT
TRBJ2-7 | 15 | - | TRBV7-2 | - | CASSLTRGASYEQYF | TGTGCCAGCAGCCTAACTCGGGGGGCCTCCTACGAGCAGTACTTC
TRBJ2-1 | 12 | - | TRBV28 | - | CASYKDLRLQFF | TGTGCCAGCTACAAAGACTTGAGGTTACAGTTCTTC
TRBJ1-2 | 15 | TRBD1 | TRBV9 | - | CASSVGQGGNYGYTF | TGTGCCAGCAGCGTAGGTCAGGGGGGCAACTATGGCTACACCTTC
TRBJ2-1 | 18 | - | TRBV5-1 | - | CASSLGVAGGTFIDERFF | -
TRBJ2-5 | 14 | TRBD1 | TRBV6-5 | - | CASRQGQIQETQYF | TGTGCCAGCAGACAGGGACAGATCCAAGAGACCCAGTACTTC
TRBJ1-1 | 15 | - | TRBV5-4 | - | CASRAGQVVLSEAFF | TGTGCCAGCAGAGCCGGACAAGTAGTATTGTCTGAAGCTTTCTTT
TRBJ2-2 | 14 | TRBD1 | TRBV19 | - | CASSSDRVTGELFF | TGTGCCAGTAGTTCGGACAGGGTGACCGGGGAGCTGTTTTTT
TRBJ1-5 | 14 | TRBD1 | TRBV19 | - | CASSIGTGVQPQHF | TGTGCCAGTAGTATCGGGACAGGGGTTCAGCCCCAGCATTTT
TRBJ2-7 | 13 | TRBD2 | TRBV30 | - | CAWIPSGGNEQYF | TGTGCCTGGATACCGAGCGGGGGCAACGAGCAGTACTTC
TRBJ2-7 | 15 | TRBD1 | TRBV4-3 | - | CASSQNRGKSYEQYF | TGCGCCAGCAGCCAAAACAGGGGAAAGTCCTACGAGCAGTACTTC
TRBJ1-1 | 15 | TRBD1 | TRBV28 | - | CASSRARTGAPEAFF | TGTGCCAGCTCCCGGGCCAGGACAGGGGCTCCTGAAGCTTTCTTT
TRBJ1-2 | 13 | - | TRBV7-2 | - | CASSFGRDYGYTF | TGTGCCAGCAGCTTCGGGAGGGACTATGGCTACACCTTC
TRBJ2-5 | 15 | TRBD1 | TRBV2 | few | CASSEDRGRGETQYF | TGTGCCAGCAGCGAGGACAGGGGGCGAGGGGAGACCCAGTACTTC
TRBJ1-6 | 15 | TRBD1 | TRBV11-2 | few | CASSLAGTGASPLHF | TGTGCCAGCAGCTTAGCCGGGACAGGGGCTTCACCCCTCCACTTT
TRBJ2-1 | 11 | - | TRBV6-1 | - | CASSTSWGQFF | TGTGCCAGCAGTACTAGCTGGGGGCAGTTCTTC
TRBJ1-5 | 14 | - | TRBV27 | - | CASSPRQYLQPQHF | TGTGCCAGCAGTCCAAGACAGTACCTTCAGCCCCAGCATTTT
TRBJ1-6 | 16 | - | TRBV18 | - | CASSPSGTGGYSPLHF | TGTGCCAGCTCACCCTCCGGGACGGGGGGATATTCACCCCTCCACTTT
TRBJ1-4 | 14 | - | TRBV9 | - | CASSRGGPNEKLFF | TGTGCCAGCAGCCGTGGAGGGCCTAATGAAAAACTGTTTTTT
TRBJ2-3 | 16 | TRBD2 | TRBV11-2 | - | CASSPRAGGNTDTQYF | TGTGCCAGCAGCCCCCGGGCGGGGGGGAACACAGATACGCAGTATTTT